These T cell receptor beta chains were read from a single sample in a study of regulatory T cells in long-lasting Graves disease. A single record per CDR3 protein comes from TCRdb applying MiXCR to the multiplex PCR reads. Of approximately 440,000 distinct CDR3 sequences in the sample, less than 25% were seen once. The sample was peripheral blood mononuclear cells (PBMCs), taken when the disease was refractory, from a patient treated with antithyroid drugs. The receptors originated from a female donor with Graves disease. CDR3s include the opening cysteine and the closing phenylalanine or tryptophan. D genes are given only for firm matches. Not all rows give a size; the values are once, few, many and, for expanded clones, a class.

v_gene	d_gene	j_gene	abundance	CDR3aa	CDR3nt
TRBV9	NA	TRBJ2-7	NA	CASSEGRINYEQYF	TGTGCCAGCAGCGAGGGACGGATCAACTACGAGCAGTACTTC
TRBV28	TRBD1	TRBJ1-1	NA	CASSSQGAGLRTEAFF	TGTGCCAGCAGTTCACAGGGGGCTGGATTGAGGACTGAAGCTTTCTTT
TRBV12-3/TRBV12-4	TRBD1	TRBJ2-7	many	CASSLVGTGSYEQYF	TGTGCCAGCAGTTTAGTCGGGACAGGCTCCTACGAGCAGTACTTC
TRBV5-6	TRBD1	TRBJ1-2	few	CASSANRGGYTF	TGTGCCAGCAGCGCAAACAGGGGCGGCTACACCTTC
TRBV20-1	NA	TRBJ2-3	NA	CSDPKWGVIPDTQYF	TGCAGTGACCCGAAATGGGGAGTAATCCCAGATACGCAGTATTTT
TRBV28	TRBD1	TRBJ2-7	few	CASSSPGGLLYEQYF	TGTGCCAGCAGTTCCCCAGGGGGCCTACTCTACGAGCAGTACTTC
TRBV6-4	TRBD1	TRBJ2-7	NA	CASSYLGQGFYEQYF	TGTGCCAGCAGTTACCTTGGACAGGGCTTCTACGAGCAGTACTTC
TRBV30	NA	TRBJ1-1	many	CACRELNTEAFF	TGTGCCTGTCGAGAGCTGAACACTGAAGCTTTCTTT
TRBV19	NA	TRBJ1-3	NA	CASSLGPVGNTIYF	TGTGCCAGTAGTTTGGGACCGGTCGGAAACACCATATATTTT
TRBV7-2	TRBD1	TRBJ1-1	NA	CASSLVGPWTGGSEDTEAFF	TGTGCCAGCAGCTTAGTTGGGCCATGGACAGGGGGAAGCGAGGACACTGAAGCTTTCTTT
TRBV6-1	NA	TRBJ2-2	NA	CASSEWWGTGELFF	TGTGCCAGCAGTGAGTGGTGGGGCACCGGGGAGCTGTTTTTT
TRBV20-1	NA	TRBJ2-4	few	CRQGRRLAKNIQYF	TGCAGGCAGGGCAGGAGACTAGCCAAAAACATTCAGTACTTC
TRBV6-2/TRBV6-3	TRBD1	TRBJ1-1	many	CASSNAGGLVNTEAFF	TGTGCCAGCAGCAATGCAGGGGGACTAGTGAACACTGAAGCTTTCTTT
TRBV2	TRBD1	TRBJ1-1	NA	CASRLNRDRGGTEAFF	TGTGCCAGCAGACTTAACCGGGACAGGGGAGGGACTGAAGCTTTCTTT
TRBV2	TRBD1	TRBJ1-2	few	CASSEVRGTVLYGYAF	TGTGCCAGCAGTGAAGTCCGGGGGACAGTCCTCTATGGCTACGCCTTC
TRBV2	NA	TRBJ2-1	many	CASSEEETRIYNEQFF	TGTGCCAGCAGTGAGGAAGAGACTAGGATTTACAATGAGCAGTTCTTC
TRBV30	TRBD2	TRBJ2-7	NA	CAWSVYGGRFTYEQYF	TGTGCCTGGAGTGTATACGGCGGGAGGTTCACCTACGAGCAGTACTTC
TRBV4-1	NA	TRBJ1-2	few	CASSQVGNSYDGYTF	TGCGCCAGCAGCCAAGTAGGCAACAGCTATGATGGCTACACCTTC
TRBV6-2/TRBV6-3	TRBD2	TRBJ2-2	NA	CASSYRTTSGVNTGELFF	TGTGCCAGCAGTTACCGTACCACTAGCGGGGTCAACACCGGGGAGCTGTTTTTT
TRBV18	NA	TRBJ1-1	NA	CASNRAQPNTEAFF	TGTGCCTCCAACCGGGCACAGCCGAACACTGAAGCTTTCTTT
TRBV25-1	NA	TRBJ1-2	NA	CASSDLTPGYTF	TGTGCCAGCAGTGACCTGACCCCGGGCTACACCTTC
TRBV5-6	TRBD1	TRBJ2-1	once	CASSRGQGTSYNEQFF	TGCGCCAGCAGCAGAGGACAGGGGACTTCCTACAATGAGCAGTTCTTC
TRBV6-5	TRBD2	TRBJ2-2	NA	CASSYLAGVTGELFF	TGTGCCAGCAGTTATCTAGCGGGAGTCACCGGGGAGCTGTTTTTT
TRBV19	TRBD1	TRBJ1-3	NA	CASTTGQGYGNTIYF	TGTGCCAGTACAACAGGACAGGGTTACGGAAACACCATATATTTT
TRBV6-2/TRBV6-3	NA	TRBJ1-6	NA	CASTVGSSPLHF	TGTGCCAGCACGGTGGGGAGTTCACCCCTCCACTTT
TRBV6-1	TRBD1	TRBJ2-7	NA	CASTYQGALEQYF	TGTGCCAGCACCTATCAGGGGGCGCTCGAGCAGTACTTC
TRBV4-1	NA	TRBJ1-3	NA	CASSQSPGRAGNTIYF	TGCGCCAGCAGCCAGTCCCCAGGGAGAGCTGGAAACACCATATATTTT
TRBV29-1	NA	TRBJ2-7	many	CSVSGDASSYEQYF	TGCAGCGTATCCGGGGATGCAAGCTCCTACGAGCAGTACTTC
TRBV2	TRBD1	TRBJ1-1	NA	CASTKDRERAFF	TGTGCCAGCACCAAAGACAGGGAGAGGGCTTTCTTT
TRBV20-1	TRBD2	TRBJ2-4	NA	CSASERELAKNIQYF	TGCAGTGCTAGCGAGCGGGAGCTGGCCAAAAACATTCAGTACTTC
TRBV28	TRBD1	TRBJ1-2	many	CASSYEITGGRGYTF	TGTGCCAGCAGTTATGAAATCACAGGGGGACGCGGCTACACCTTC
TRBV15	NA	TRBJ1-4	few	CATSRDGSEKLFF	TGTGCCACCAGCAGGGATGGAAGTGAAAAACTGTTTTTT
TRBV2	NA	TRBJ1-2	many	CASGGGIHYGYTF	TGTGCCAGCGGGGGGGGGATTCACTATGGCTACACCTTC